These 15 T cell receptor beta chains share one sample of origin, sequenced in a study of control samples from healthy donors and cancer patients. Method: immunoSEQ multiplex PCR; TCRdb's copy keeps in-frame clones and lacks some. The data show more than 150,000 clones, with over 80% seen just once and roughly 1.5% held by the top ten. Material: blood. These receptors were collected from a man between 18 and 29 years old in good health.

The V call is TRBV7-6, the J call TRBJ1-4, with 7 bases identical to TRBD1. This CDR3 spans 15 amino acids. V lost 1 base to trimming and J lost 3 bases; unmatched junction nucleotides: 2. Germline loops: CDR1 SGHVS, CDR2 FNYEAQ. The CDR3 sequence: CASSLEGQPNEKLFF. CDR3 DNA sequence: TGTGCCAGCAGCTTAGAGGGACAGCCTAATGAAAAACTGTTTTTT.

The chain joins TRBV3-1 (or the pseudogene TRBV3-2) to TRBJ2-7, with D unclear. The CDR3 loop spans 11 amino acids. The germline V and J ends were trimmed by 4 bases and 2 bases, with 3 bases remaining between them. Germline values: CDR1 LGHDT, CDR2 YNNKEL (reference sequence). CDR3 residues: CASSRAYEQYF. Here the CDR3 DNA reads TGTGCCAGCAGCCGGGCCTACGAGCAGTACTTC.

This chain uses TRBV5-4 with TRBJ2-3, with TRBD2 identical over 8 bases. V trimming: 4 bases; J trimming: 0 bases; junction bases outside the gene matches: 4. The CDR3 has 15 amino acids. CDR1 is SGHNT, CDR2 YYREEE, per germline (reference sequence). The CDR3 protein is CASSGGGFSTDTQYF. For the CDR3, the DNA is TGTGCCAGCAGCGGCGGGGGGTTTAGCACAGATACGCAGTATTTT. Filled out from reference TRBV5-4 and TRBJ2-3, the complete variable domain reads ETGVTQSPTHLIKTRGQQVTLRCSSQSGHNTVSWYQQALGQGPQFIFQYYREEENGRGNFPPRFSGLQFPNYSSELNVNALELDDSALYLCASSGGGFSTDTQYFGPGTRLTVL.

This clone was detected only once. J is TRBJ1-2 and V is TRBV5-6; D remains ambiguous. V was shortened by 0 bases and J by 2 bases, with 8 bases between the two germline ends. Germline values: CDR1 SGHDT, CDR2 YYEEEE. The CDR3 is 14 residues long. CDR3: CASSLVEQNYGYTF. CDR3 sequence (DNA): TGTGCCAGCAGCTTGGTAGAACAGAACTATGGCTACACCTTC.

CDR3 coding DNA: TGTGCCAGCAGCTTGAGCGGGGGTTCCTACAATGAGCAGTTCTTC. Its translation: CASSLSGGSYNEQFF. V and J are TRBV7-3 and TRBJ2-1, with 8 bases matching TRBD2. This CDR3 has 15 amino acids. Germline V gene data show CDR1 as SGHTA and CDR2 as FQGTGA. The trim removed 3 bases at V and 1 base at J, leaving 2 bases unmatched.

This clone was seen a single time. This chain uses TRBV19 with TRBJ1-2; 7 bases map to TRBD1. This CDR3 spans 15 amino acids. V lost 4 bases, J lost 2 bases, and 7 bases stayed unmatched. CDR1 LNHDA and CDR2 SQIVND come from the germline V gene (reference sequence). The CDR3 sequence is CASSRRQGPNYGYTF. DNA for the CDR3: TGTGCCAGTAGTAGGAGACAGGGACCCAACTATGGCTACACCTTC. The full variable domain, rest sourced from reference TRBV19 and TRBJ1-2, is DGGITQSPKYLFRKEGQNVTLSCEQNLNHDAMYWYRQDPGQGLRLIYYSQIVNDFQKGDIAEGYSVSREKKESFPLTVTSAQKNPTAFYLCASSRRQGPNYGYTFGSGTRLTVV.

The V gene is TRBV19, the J gene TRBJ2-2; 7 positions match TRBD1. The junction had 7 bases not matched to a gene; V was cut back by 7 bases and J by 5 bases. The CDR3 contains 14 residues. Germline V lookup: CDR1 LNHDA, CDR2 SQIVND (reference sequence). The CDR3: CASKETGPTGELFF. The CDR3 nucleotides read TGTGCCAGTAAGGAGACAGGGCCGACCGGGGAGCTGTTTTTT.

This rearrangement joins TRBV11-3 to TRBJ2-7, with D perhaps given as TRBD1 or TRBD2 (5 bases each). V lost 5 bases to trimming and J lost 4 bases, with 9 bases between them. This CDR3 is 12 amino acids long. Germline assignment: CDR1 SGHNT and CDR2 YENEEA. The CDR3 sequence is CASSRDGYEQYF. The DNA of the CDR3 is TGTGCCAGCAGCCGGGACGGATACGAGCAGTACTTC. The full variable domain, in which reference TRBV11-3 and TRBJ2-7 provide the parts outside the CDR3, is EAGVVQSPRYKIIEKKQPVAFWCNPISGHNTLYWYLQNLGQGPELLIRYENEEAVDDSQLPKDRFSAERLKGVDSTLKIQPAELGDSAVYLCASSRDGYEQYFGPGTRLTVT.

This clone was seen a single time. V and J are TRBV3-1 (or the pseudogene TRBV3-2) and TRBJ1-3; D unclear. This CDR3 region has 15 residues. Per the germline V gene, CDR1 is LGHDT and CDR2 is YNNKEL (reference sequence). V gave up 4 bases and J gave up 0 bases, with 10 bases separating them. CDR3 bases: TGTGCCAGCAGCCCGGACTGGAGCTCTGGAAACACCATATATTTT. This translates into CASSPDWSSGNTIYF.

The CDR3 DNA reads TGCGCCAGCAGTGAGGGGATAATGAACACTGAAGCTTTCTTT. It is translated as CASSEGIMNTEAFF. This rearrangement joins TRBV10-2 to TRBJ1-1; D is undetermined. Germline V gene data show CDR1 as WSHSY and CDR2 as SAAADI. This CDR3 has 14 residues. With 2 bases removed from V and 0 bases from J, the gap between germline ends came to 7 bases.

The chain links TRBV10-2 to TRBJ1-1; tentative D call: TRBD1 (5 bases). V lost 7 bases to trimming and J lost 1 base, with 10 bases between them. CDR3 length: 13 residues. Germline loops: CDR1 WSHSY, CDR2 SAAADI. The CDR3 DNA reads TGCGCCAGCAAAGGGACCACGAACACTGAAGCTTTCTTT. This translates into CASKGTTNTEAFF.

This chain uses TRBV10-3 with TRBJ1-4; TRBD1 aligns across 8 bases. Trimming at V came to 6 bases and at J to 4 bases, leaving 4 bases not matched to a gene. Germline V CDR1 and CDR2: ENHRY, SYGVKD. The CDR3 runs to 14 residues. The CDR3 spells CAIRPGQDNEKLFF. The CDR3, as DNA: TGTGCCATCAGGCCGGGACAGGATAATGAAAAACTGTTTTTT.

V gene TRBV10-3 combines with J gene TRBJ2-7; no firm D call. The germline gives CDR1 ENHRY, CDR2 SYGVKD. The CDR3 has 9 amino acids. Trimming stripped 7 bases from V and 7 bases from J, with 5 bases between. In DNA, the CDR3 is TGTGCCATCAACCCGGAGCAGTACTTC. Residues: CAINPEQYF.

The rearrangement joins TRBV12-5 to TRBJ2-2; the D is unclear. The CDR3 is 14 amino acids. Trimming cost V 1 base and J 7 bases, with 10 bases left between them. Looked up from germline, CDR1 is LGHNT and CDR2 is FRNRAP. CDR3 amino acids: CASGLGTISGELFF. The CDR3 DNA sequence: TGTGCTAGTGGTTTGGGCACCATCAGCGGGGAGCTGTTTTTT.

The V gene is TRBV19, the J gene TRBJ1-4, with D uncertain. Germline CDR1 is LNHDA and CDR2 is SQIVND (reference sequence). The CDR3 has 12 amino acids. V was shortened by 6 bases and J by 6 bases, with 8 bases between the two germline ends. CDR3 in amino acids: CASRFYDEKLFF. For the CDR3, the DNA is TGTGCCAGTAGATTCTACGATGAAAAACTGTTTTTT.